The clone carrying this T cell receptor beta chain was observed a single time. Single viable CD3+CD4+CD8-CD45RO+ cells were sorted as the memory CD4+ T cells. CDR3 length: 14 amino acids. V was shortened by 1 base and J by 6 bases, with 12 bases between the two germline ends. Germline CDR1 reads SEHNR; CDR2 reads FQNEAQ (reference sequence). The data were produced by immunoSEQ multiplex PCR, yet TCRdb's version contains in-frame clones alone and is incomplete. Of around 54,000 clones detected, over 65% appear once; the ten largest clones hold approximately 2.6%. The data stem from a study of memory CD4+ T cells and cytomegalovirus serostatus.

The gene calls are TRBV7-9 and TRBJ1-1; D is unresolved. Sequencing was done on a sample of memory CD4+ T cells from blood. The TCR comes from an adult in good health and CMV-seropositive. CDR3 sequence reads: CASSLVPLKAEAFF. CDR3 sequence (DNA): TGTGCCAGCAGCTTAGTTCCGTTGAAAGCTGAAGCTTTCTTT.